This TCR beta chain was captured in a study of blood T cell repertoires in COVID-19. Overall study: Some COVID-19 samples were acute and others convalescent; all came from the United States, Italy and Spain. PBMCs, B-cell-depleted T cells, or T cells were the source of the cDNA or gDNA that made up the material.

Authors' analysis steps: Quantification of nucleated cells was approximated via reference gene primer amplification. Profiling relied on immunoSEQ multiplex PCR, and the TCRdb table lists in-frame clones only, not all of them. The DNA was the basis for D and trimming; V, J and clone size are from that table. The sample records over 150,000 clones, 84% being singletons. The V gene end was trimmed by 0 bases and the J gene end by 5 bases; junction bases not matched to a gene: 6. The CDR3 length is 16 residues. CDR1 and CDR2 (germline): LGHNA, YSLEER. Seattle patients were enrolled while actively infected and followed longitudinally.

The rearrangement links TRBV4-3 to TRBJ2-5; 10 bases align to TRBD2. This receptor was identified in a woman older than 75 with COVID-19, enrolled during active disease. Specimen: peripheral blood. CDR3: CASSQDPAGGRETQYF. CDR3 bases: TGCGCCAGCAGCCAAGATCCAGCGGGGGGGCGGGAGACCCAGTACTTC.